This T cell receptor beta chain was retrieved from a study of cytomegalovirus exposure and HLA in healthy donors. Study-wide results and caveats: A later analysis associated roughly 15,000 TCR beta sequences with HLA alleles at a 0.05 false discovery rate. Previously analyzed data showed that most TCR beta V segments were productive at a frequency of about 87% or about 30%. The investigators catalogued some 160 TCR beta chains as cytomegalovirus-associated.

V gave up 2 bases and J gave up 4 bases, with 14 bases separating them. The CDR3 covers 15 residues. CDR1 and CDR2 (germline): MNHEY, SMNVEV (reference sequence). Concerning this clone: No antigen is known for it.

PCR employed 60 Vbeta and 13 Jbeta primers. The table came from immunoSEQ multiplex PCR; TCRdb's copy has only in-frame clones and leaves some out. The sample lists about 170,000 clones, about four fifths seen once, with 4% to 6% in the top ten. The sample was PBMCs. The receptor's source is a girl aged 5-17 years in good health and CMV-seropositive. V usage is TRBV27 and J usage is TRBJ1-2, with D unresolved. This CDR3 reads CASSLVRGGFYGYTF. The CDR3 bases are TGTGCCAGCAGTTTAGTACGTGGCGGATTCTATGGCTACACCTTC.